This T cell receptor (beta chain) was identified during a study of blood T cell repertoires in COVID-19. Whole-study context: PBMCs, B-cell-depleted T cells, or T cells provided the cDNA or gDNA that made up the material.

The trim removed 0 bases at V and 0 bases at J, leaving 9 bases unmatched. This CDR3 region has 18 residues. Original processing notes: Reference gene primers were amplified, and this amplification served to estimate nucleated cell counts. Method: immunoSEQ multiplex PCR; TCRdb's copy keeps in-frame clones and lacks some. Clone size and V and J calls were adopted from that table, with D and trimming inferred from the DNA. The sample holds about 170,000 clones, roughly 83% seen once. The sequence derives from a woman of 80 years or more with active or convalescent COVID-19. Sequencing was performed on peripheral blood. The chain recombines TRBV6-7 with TRBJ1-1, with 8 bases identical to TRBD1. TRBV6-7 belongs to the ORF category, with a function that is uncertain. CDR3 loop: CASSYSLESGGLNTEAFF. The CDR3 DNA follows: TGTGCCAGCAGTTACTCTTTAGAATCAGGGGGCTTGAACACTGAAGCTTTCTTT.